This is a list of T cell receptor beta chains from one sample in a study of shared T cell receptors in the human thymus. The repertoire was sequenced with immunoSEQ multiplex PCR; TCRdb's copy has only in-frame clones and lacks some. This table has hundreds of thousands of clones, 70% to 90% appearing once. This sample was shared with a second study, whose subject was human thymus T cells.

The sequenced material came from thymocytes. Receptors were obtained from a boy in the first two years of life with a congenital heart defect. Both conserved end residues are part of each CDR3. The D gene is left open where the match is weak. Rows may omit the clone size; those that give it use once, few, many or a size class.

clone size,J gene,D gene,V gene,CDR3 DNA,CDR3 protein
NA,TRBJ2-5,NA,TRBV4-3,TGCGCCAGCAGCCCGAGAGGAGCTAGCGCATATGGAGAGACCCAGTACTTC,CASSPRGASAYGETQYF
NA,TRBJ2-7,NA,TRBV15,TGTGCCACCAGCAGACAACTAGGCGGCGGCGAGCAGTACTTC,CATSRQLGGGEQYF
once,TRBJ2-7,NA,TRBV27,TGTGCCAGCAGCAGGCGGGCTCTCCCCTACGAGCAGTACTTC,CASSRRALPYEQYF
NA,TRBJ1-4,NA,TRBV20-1,TGCAGTGCCCGCCGGGGTGAAAAACTGTTTTTT,CSARRGEKLFF
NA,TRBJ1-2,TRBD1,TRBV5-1,TGCGCCAGCAGCTTGGCATCCCAGGGGGGCGCCCGCCTTAAACCCTTTTGGTATGGCTACACCTTC,CASSLASQGGARLKPFWYGYTF
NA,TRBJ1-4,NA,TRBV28,TGTGCCAGCAGTTCGGGAAAAGCGGGGAAAGGAGAAAAACTGTTTTTT,CASSSGKAGKGEKLFF
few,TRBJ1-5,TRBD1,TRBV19,TGTGCCAGTAGTATAGGGACAGGGGGCAATCAGCCCCAGCATTTT,CASSIGTGGNQPQHF
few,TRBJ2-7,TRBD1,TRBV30,TGTGCCTGGAGTGTCCTGACAGGGGCGGGCTACGAGCAGTACTTC,CAWSVLTGAGYEQYF
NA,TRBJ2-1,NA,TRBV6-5,TGTGCCAGCAGTCCCCGGGTCTCCTACAATGAGCAGTTCTTC,CASSPRVSYNEQFF
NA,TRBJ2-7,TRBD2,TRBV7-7,TGTGCCAGCAGCCTCCGGGGAGGGCCTAATTACGAGCAGTACTTC,CASSLRGGPNYEQYF
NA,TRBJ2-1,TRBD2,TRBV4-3,TGCGCCAGCAGCCAAGATCCGGGGGGAACCTACAATGAGCAGTTCTTC,CASSQDPGGTYNEQFF
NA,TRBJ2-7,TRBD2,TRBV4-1,TGCGCCAGCAGCCAACCAGGGACTAGCGGGAGGTCCTACGAGCAGTACTTC,CASSQPGTSGRSYEQYF
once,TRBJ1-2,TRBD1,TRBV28,TGTGCCAGCAGTTCCACCCCCCTTCTACAGGGGGCAATAGGCTACACCTTC,CASSSTPLLQGAIGYTF
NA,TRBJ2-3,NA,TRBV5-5,TGTGCCAGCAGCTTGAGCTTGGGGGGGCCCACAGATACGCAGTATTTT,CASSLSLGGPTDTQYF
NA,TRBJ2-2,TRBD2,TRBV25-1,TGTGCCAGCAGTGAAGGATCGGGGGGAGGAGGGGAGCTGTTTTTT,CASSEGSGGGGELFF
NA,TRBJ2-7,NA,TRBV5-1,TGCGCCAGCAGCTCAAGGATGACAGGCTACGAGCAGTACTTC,CASSSRMTGYEQYF
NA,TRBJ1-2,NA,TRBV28,TGTGCCAGCAGTTTATTACTGCCCCCCACAGGGCTCCACACCTTC,CASSLLLPPTGLHTF
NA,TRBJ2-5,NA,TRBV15,TGTGCCACCACAGGGACATTACAAGAGACCCAGTACTTC,CATTGTLQETQYF
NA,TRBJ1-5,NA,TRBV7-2,TGTGCCAGCAGCAAAGAGGTGGATCAGCCCCAGCATTTT,CASSKEVDQPQHF
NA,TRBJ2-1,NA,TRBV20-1,TGCAGTGTGGAGGTTTACAATGAGCAGTTCTTC,CSVEVYNEQFF
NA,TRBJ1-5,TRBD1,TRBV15,TGTGCCACCAGAGGTGAGGGGGCCGCAAGCAATCAGCCCCAGCATTTT,CATRGEGAASNQPQHF
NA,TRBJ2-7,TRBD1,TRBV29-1,TGCAGCGTGCCAGGGGACAGGGGGGGGACCTACGAGCAGTACTTC,CSVPGDRGGTYEQYF
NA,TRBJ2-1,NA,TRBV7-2,TGTGCCAGCAGCTTACGGACAGTATACAATGAGCAGTTCTTC,CASSLRTVYNEQFF
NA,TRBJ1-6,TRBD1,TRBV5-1,TGCGCCAGCAGCTTGGCTCTACAGGGGACCTTCTATAATTCACCCCTCCACTTT,CASSLALQGTFYNSPLHF
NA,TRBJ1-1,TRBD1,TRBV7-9,TGTGCCAGCAGCTTAGAGGAAAGGGACAGGGTGAAAACTGAAGCTTTCTTT,CASSLEERDRVKTEAFF
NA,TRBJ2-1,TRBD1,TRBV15,TGTGCCACCAGCAGAATCCGGGACAGGGGGCTTGGCCCCTACAATGAGCAGTTCTTC,CATSRIRDRGLGPYNEQFF
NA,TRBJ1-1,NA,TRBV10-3,TGTGCCATCAGTGGCGCCCCGGACGGGGACACTGAAGCTTTCTTT,CAISGAPDGDTEAFF
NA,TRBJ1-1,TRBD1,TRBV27,TGTGCCAGCAGTTTAAGTGGACAGGGACTTAACACTGAAGCTTTCTTT,CASSLSGQGLNTEAFF
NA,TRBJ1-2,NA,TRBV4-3,TGCGCCAGCAGCCAAGATGCGGGTGGGACGAGGGTTGGGAGGGGCTACACCTTC,CASSQDAGGTRVGRGYTF
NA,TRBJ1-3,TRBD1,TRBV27,TGTGCCAGCAGTGTGGACAGGGCTGGAAACACCATATATTTT,CASSVDRAGNTIYF
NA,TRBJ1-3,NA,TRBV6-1,TGTGCCAGCAGTGACGAAGAGCGGCCCGAGAGCTCTGGAAACACCATATATTTT,CASSDEERPESSGNTIYF
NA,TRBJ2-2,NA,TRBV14,TGTGCCAGCAGCCAATCATTCGCCGGCAAACAGGTCACCGGGGAGCTGTTTTTT,CASSQSFAGKQVTGELFF
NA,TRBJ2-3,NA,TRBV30,TGTGCCTGGAGTGTACCCCTGGGGAGGCGCACAGATACGCAGTATTTT,CAWSVPLGRRTDTQYF
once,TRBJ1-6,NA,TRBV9,TGTGCCAGCAGCGTAGCCGACCGTCTCACTACCCATTCACCCCTCCACTTT,CASSVADRLTTHSPLHF
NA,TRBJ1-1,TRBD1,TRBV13,TGTGCCAGCAGCCTCAGACAGGGCCTAAAGCCGAACACTGAAGCTTTCTTT,CASSLRQGLKPNTEAFF
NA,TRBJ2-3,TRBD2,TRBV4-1,TGCGCCAGCAGTCTGGCGGGGGGGTTCACAGATACGCAGTATTTT,CASSLAGGFTDTQYF
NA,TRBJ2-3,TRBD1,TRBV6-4,TGTGCCAGCAGTGCCAAACAGGGGGACGCAGATACGCAGTATTTT,CASSAKQGDADTQYF
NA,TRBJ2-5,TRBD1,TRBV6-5,TGTGCCAGCAGTTCTATCGGACAGGGGATGGAGACCCAGTACTTC,CASSSIGQGMETQYF
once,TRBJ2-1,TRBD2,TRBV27,TGTGCCAGCAGTTTAGCCTCAACCCCTAGCGGGAGAGGCAATGAGCAGTTCTTC,CASSLASTPSGRGNEQFF
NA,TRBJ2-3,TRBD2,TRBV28,TGTGCCAGCAGTTTCTGGCGGGGGGTCGTATCAGATACGCAGTATTTT,CASSFWRGVVSDTQYF
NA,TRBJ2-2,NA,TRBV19,TGTGCCAGTAAAACCCCAGGGATCGTGGGCACCGGGGAGCTGTTTTTT,CASKTPGIVGTGELFF
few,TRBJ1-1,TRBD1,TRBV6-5,TGTGCCAGCAGATACGACAGGGGGCGAGATAACACTGAAGCTTTCTTT,CASRYDRGRDNTEAFF
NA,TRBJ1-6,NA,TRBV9,TGTGCCAGCAGCCCCCGTGCCGGGGAAGATTATAATTCACCCCTCCACTTT,CASSPRAGEDYNSPLHF
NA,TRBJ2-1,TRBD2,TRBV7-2,TGTGCCAGCAGCTTAGAGGGGACTAGCGGGAACAATGAGCAGTTCTTC,CASSLEGTSGNNEQFF
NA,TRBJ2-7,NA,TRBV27,TGTGCCAGCAGTTTAACGCCGGAGAGGGGGAGCTCCTACGAGCAGTACTTC,CASSLTPERGSSYEQYF
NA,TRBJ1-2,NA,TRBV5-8,TGTGCCAGCAGCTTATTACAGGGTGCTAACTATGGCTACACCTTC,CASSLLQGANYGYTF
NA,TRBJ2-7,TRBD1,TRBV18,TGTGCCAGCTCACCCCGACAGGGCTCCTACGAGCAGTACTTC,CASSPRQGSYEQYF
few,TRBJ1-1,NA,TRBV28,TGTGCCAGCAGATCTCAGGGTCACACTGAAGCTTTCTTT,CASRSQGHTEAFF
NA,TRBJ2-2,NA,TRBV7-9,TGTGCCAGCAGCCCCGCCCAACAGGGGAACACCGGGGAGCTGTTTTTT,CASSPAQQGNTGELFF
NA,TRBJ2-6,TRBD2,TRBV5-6,TGTGCCAGCAGCTTCGGGGGGGACTCTGGGGCCAACGTCCTGACTTTC,CASSFGGDSGANVLTF
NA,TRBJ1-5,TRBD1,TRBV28,TGTGCCAGCGACCCCGACAGGGGTAGCAATCAGCCCCAGCATTTT,CASDPDRGSNQPQHF
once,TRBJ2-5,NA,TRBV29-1,TGCAGCGTTGAAGATCGGGGAACGGAGACCCAGTACTTC,CSVEDRGTETQYF
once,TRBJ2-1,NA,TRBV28,TGTGCCAGCAGGGAGGGTGGATGTTGCAATGAGCAGTTCTTC,CASREGGCCNEQFF
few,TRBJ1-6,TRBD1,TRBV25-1,TGTGCCAGCAGTGAAGTTACAGGGGCTAATTCACCCCTCCACTTT,CASSEVTGANSPLHF
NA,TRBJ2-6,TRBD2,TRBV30,TGTGCCTGGAGAAGGATCGGCGGGAGGGCTGGGGCCAACGTCCTGACTTTC,CAWRRIGGRAGANVLTF
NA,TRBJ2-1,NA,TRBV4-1,TGCGCCAGCAGCCATCCCGGGAGGGGGCGGGAGGTATACAATGAGCAGTTCTTC,CASSHPGRGREVYNEQFF